These 16 T cell receptor beta chains originate from one sample sequenced in a study of T cells after yellow fever vaccination. In TCRdb, the 5' RACE reads were re-called with MiXCR into one record per CDR3 protein. The sample records tens of thousands of distinct CDR3 sequences, just under 6.5% being singletons. Here the sequenced sample was PBMCs, either bulk or a sorted T-cell subset (CD4+, CD8+, memory, or dextramer-sorted; not recorded which), taken on the day of the yellow fever booster vaccination. The receptors here all came from a man younger than 45 who received the YFV17D yellow fever vaccine.

This clonotype was detected only a few times. This sequence joins TRBV7-9 and TRBJ2-1, with 7 positions matching TRBD1. J was trimmed by 8 bases and V by 6 bases; bases with no gene match: 7. Germline loops: CDR1 SEHNR, CDR2 FQNEAQ (reference sequence). This CDR3 has 13 amino acids. The CDR3 DNA is TGTGCCAGCAGATGGGGGACAGTAGATGAGCAGTTCTTC. Translation: CASRWGTVDEQFF.

This clonotype has a handful of counts. V usage is TRBV20-1 and J usage is TRBJ2-7; 7 nucleotides agree with TRBD1. V dropped 5 bases and J dropped 3; count of bases not matched to a gene: 7. Germline V gives CDR1 DFQATT, CDR2 SNEGSKA (reference sequence). CDR3 size: 13 residues. The CDR3 sequence: CSARWDRNYEQYF. For the CDR3, the DNA is TGCAGTGCTCGCTGGGACAGAAACTACGAGCAGTACTTC.

The table lists this clonotype with many counts. V is TRBV20-1 and J is TRBJ2-3, with TRBD2 matching 9 bases. Germline-derived CDR1 and CDR2 are DFQATT and SNEGSKA (reference sequence). V shed 5 bases, J shed 1 base, and the junction held 4 bases outside the gene matches. This CDR3 has 14 amino acids. In DNA form, the CDR3 reads TGCAGTGCTGAATCTAGCGGGGGCACAGATACGCAGTATTTT. Protein: CSAESSGGTDTQYF.

This clonotype was observed a handful of times. The chain recombines TRBV6-2 or TRBV6-3 with TRBJ2-6; tentatively, D is TRBD1 (6 bases). V lost 6 bases and J 3 bases, leaving 12 bases between the germline ends. This CDR3 is 15 amino acids long. Germline CDR1 reads MNHEY; CDR2 reads SVGEGT. CDR3 residues: CASSEQGGGANVLTF. DNA for the CDR3: TGTGCCAGCAGCGAACAGGGTGGTGGGGCCAACGTCCTGACTTTC.

The CDR3 spells CSAREGTSPQNEQFF. CDR3 nucleotides: TGCAGTGCTAGAGAAGGGACTAGTCCTCAAAATGAGCAGTTCTTC. The V gene is TRBV20-1, the J gene TRBJ2-1; 8 nucleotides line up with TRBD2. The J segment lost 7 bases and the V segment lost 0 bases, leaving 8 bases of the junction unmatched. CDR3 length: 15 amino acids. Germline V gene data show CDR1 as DFQATT and CDR2 as SNEGSKA (reference sequence).

This clonotype has ten or more counts. The chain uses TRBV10-1 and TRBJ2-7; TRBD2 might be the D (7 bases). Germline loops: CDR1 WNHNN, CDR2 SYGVQD (reference sequence). This CDR3 has 16 amino acids. Trimming took off 6 bases at V and 2 bases at J, with 20 bases between the two ends. In nucleotides, the CDR3 is TGCGCCAGCAGCCCCGGAGGGGGGGGAACAACCTACGAGCAGTACTTC. This encodes CASSPGGGGTTYEQYF.

There are many counts of this clonotype. This sequence joins TRBV20-1 and TRBJ1-2; D uncertain. The CDR3 spans 13 residues. Germline V lookup: CDR1 DFQATT, CDR2 SNEGSKA (reference sequence). CDR3: CSGRPSQSDGYTF. The CDR3 DNA is TGCAGCGGCCGACCCTCTCAGTCAGATGGCTACACCTTC.

DNA for the CDR3: TGTGCCAGCAGTCCCGCCCAAGGGGTGCACGAGCAGTACTTC. Its protein product is CASSPAQGVHEQYF. V usage is TRBV6-2 or TRBV6-3 and J usage is TRBJ2-7, with D perhaps matching TRBD1 (5 bases). Germline CDR1 is MNHEY and CDR2 is SVGEGT. Trimming left V 5 bases short and J 5 bases short, with 16 bases between. The CDR3 is 14 amino acids.

This clonotype has at least ten counts. The gene calls are TRBV15 and TRBJ1-1, with 7 positions matching TRBD1. CDR3 length: 15 residues. V shed 2 bases and J 4 bases; nucleotides not matched to a gene: 7. Germline V lookup: CDR1 LNHNV, CDR2 YYDKDF (reference sequence). As DNA, the CDR3 is TGTGCCACCAGCAGAACACAGGGGATGGGCACTGAAGCTTTCTTT. It specifies CATSRTQGMGTEAFF.

Only a few counts were recorded for this clonotype. The chain is built from TRBV20-1 and TRBJ2-5; possible D gene TRBD1, 6 bases. The CDR3 runs 14 residues. Per germline, CDR1 DFQATT and CDR2 SNEGSKA (reference sequence). V lost 2 bases and J 7 bases, leaving 17 bases between the germline ends. As DNA, the CDR3 is TGCAGTGCTAGAATCGGACAGCGAAGGGGGACCCAGTACTTC. Translating it yields CSARIGQRRGTQYF.

The genes are TRBV12-3 or TRBV12-4 and TRBJ1-6; D call uncertain. The CDR3 is made up of 13 amino acids. Trimming took off 1 base at V and 7 bases at J, with 5 bases between the two ends. In DNA, the CDR3 is TGTGCCAGCAGTTTAGTTCGGAATTCACCCCTCCACTTT. It specifies CASSLVRNSPLHF.

This clonotype was observed many times. The chain couples TRBV19 to TRBJ1-5, with D hard to call. Germline values: CDR1 LNHDA, CDR2 SQIVND (reference sequence). Trimming took off 3 bases at V and 4 bases at J, with 7 bases between the two ends. This CDR3 comprises 13 residues. Written as DNA, the CDR3 is TGTGCCAGTAGTATCAGAGTTAATCAGCCCCAGCATTTT. Its protein product is CASSIRVNQPQHF.

This clonotype was counted at least ten times. This sequence joins TRBV20-1 and TRBJ1-2; maybe TRBD1 (5 bases). Germline V lookup: CDR1 DFQATT, CDR2 SNEGSKA (reference sequence). V gave up 4 bases and J gave up 9 bases, with 21 bases separating them. This CDR3 region has 14 residues. The CDR3 spells CSAIWVLGGTSYTF. The DNA of the CDR3 is TGCAGTGCTATTTGGGTGTTGGGGGGGACGAGCTACACCTTC.

This clonotype has a handful of counts. This chain joins TRBV6-2 or TRBV6-3 and TRBJ2-6; no reliable D call. This CDR3 spans 15 amino acids. Germline V gene sequence: CDR1 MNHEY, CDR2 SVGEGT. Trimming cost V 10 bases and J 3 bases, with 16 bases left between them. The CDR3 bases are TGTGCCATCCAGAGGTCTCTCATTGGGGCCAACGTCCTGACTTTC. This encodes CAIQRSLIGANVLTF.

This clonotype was detected many times. The chain recombines TRBV10-3 with TRBJ2-2, with D possibly matching TRBD1 (7 bases). Trimming left V 10 bases short and J 4 bases short, with 22 bases between. The length of the CDR3 is 16 residues. Germline CDR1 and CDR2: ENHRY and SYGVKD. CDR3 residues: CATNGGQGVSTGELFF. The CDR3 DNA is TGTGCCACAAACGGGGGCCAGGGGGTCTCCACCGGGGAGCTGTTTTTT.

Many counts were recorded for this clonotype. The CDR3, as DNA: TGCAGCGTTGAAAAAGGGATAGCGACTGAAGCTTTCTTT. This translates into CSVEKGIATEAFF. The genes are TRBV29-1 and TRBJ1-1; no definite D call. The CDR3 extends over 13 amino acids. Germline V gene lookup returns CDR1 SQVTM and CDR2 ANQGSEA. V was shortened by 2 bases and J by 5 bases, with 12 bases between the two germline ends. The whole variable domain, filled in from reference TRBV29-1 and TRBJ1-1, reads SAVISQKPSRDICQRGTSLTIQCQVDSQVTMMFWYRQQPGQSLTLIATANQGSEATYESGFVIDKFPISRPNLTFSTLTVSNMSPEDSSIYLCSVEKGIATEAFFGQGTRLTVV.